The text below deals with one T cell receptor (beta chain). Method: immunoSEQ multiplex PCR; TCRdb's copy keeps in-frame clones and lacks some. The sample has 60,000 to 70,000 clones, about 89% seen once. The sample originates from a study of cytomegalovirus exposure and HLA in healthy donors. Study-wide context: The same platform was used for the 120 validation repertoires and the approximately 670 first-cohort repertoires, a later analysis reported.

Germline CDR1 reads SGHAT; CDR2 reads FQDESV (reference sequence). Trimming took off 3 bases at V and 2 bases at J, with 9 bases between the two ends. The CDR3 has 14 amino acids. The specimen sequenced was PBMCs. The sequence was collected from a woman aged 18-29 years in good health and CMV-seronegative. This chain connects TRBV11-1 to TRBJ2-3; D possibly corresponds to TRBD1 (6 bases). CDR3 in DNA: TGTGCCAGCAGCTTTGGGGGACACACAGATACGCAGTATTTT. This codes for CASSFGGHTDTQYF.